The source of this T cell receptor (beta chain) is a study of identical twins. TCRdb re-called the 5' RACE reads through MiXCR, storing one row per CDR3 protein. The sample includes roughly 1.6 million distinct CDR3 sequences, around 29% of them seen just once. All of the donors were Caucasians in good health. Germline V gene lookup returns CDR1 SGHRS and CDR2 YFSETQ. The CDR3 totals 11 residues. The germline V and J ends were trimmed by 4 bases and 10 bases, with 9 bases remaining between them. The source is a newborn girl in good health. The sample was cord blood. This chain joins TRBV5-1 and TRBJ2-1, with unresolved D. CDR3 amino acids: CASSTSYEQFF. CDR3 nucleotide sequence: TGCGCCAGCAGCACCTCCTACGAGCAGTTCTTC.